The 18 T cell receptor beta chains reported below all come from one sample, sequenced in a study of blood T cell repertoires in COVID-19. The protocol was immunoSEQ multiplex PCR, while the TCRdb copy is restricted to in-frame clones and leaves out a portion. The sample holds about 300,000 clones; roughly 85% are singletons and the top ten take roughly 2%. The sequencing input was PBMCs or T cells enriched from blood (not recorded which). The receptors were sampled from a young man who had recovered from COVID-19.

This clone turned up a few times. CDR3 DNA: TGTGCCAGCAGGGGAGTGAAGTCGGCTTTCTTT. It yields the protein CASRGVKSAFF. The gene calls are TRBV25-1 and TRBJ1-1, with D hard to call. V lost 6 bases and J lost 11, with 13 bases in between. Germline assignment: CDR1 MGHDK and CDR2 SYGVNS. The CDR3 consists of 11 residues.

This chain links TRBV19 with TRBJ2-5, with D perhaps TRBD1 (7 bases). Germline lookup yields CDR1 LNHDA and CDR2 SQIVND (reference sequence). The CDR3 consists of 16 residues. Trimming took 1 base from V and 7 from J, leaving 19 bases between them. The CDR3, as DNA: TGTGCCAGTAGTATAGGGTACCAGGGGGGACGGGTGACCCAGTACTTC. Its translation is CASSIGYQGGRVTQYF.

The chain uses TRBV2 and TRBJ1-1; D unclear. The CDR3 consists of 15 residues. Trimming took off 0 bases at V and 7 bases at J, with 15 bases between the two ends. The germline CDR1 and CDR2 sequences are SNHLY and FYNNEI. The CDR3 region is CASSEALSASHEAFF. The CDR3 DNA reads TGTGCCAGCAGTGAAGCGCTTTCTGCAAGCCATGAAGCTTTCTTT.

The CDR3 spells CSVEVGRGTEQYF. The CDR3 DNA reads TGCAGCGTTGAGGTTGGGAGGGGCACCGAGCAGTACTTC. The rearrangement joins TRBV29-1 to TRBJ2-7; 7 bases agree with TRBD2. There are 13 residues in the CDR3. The germline V gene encodes CDR1 SQVTM and CDR2 ANQGSEA. J gave up 6 bases and V 3 bases, and 8 bases lay outside the gene matches.

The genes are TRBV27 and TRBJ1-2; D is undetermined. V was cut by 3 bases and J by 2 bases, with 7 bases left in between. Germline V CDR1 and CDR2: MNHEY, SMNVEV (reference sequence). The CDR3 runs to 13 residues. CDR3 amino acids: CASSLKRNYGYTF. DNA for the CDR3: TGTGCCAGCAGTTTGAAGAGAAACTATGGCTACACCTTC.

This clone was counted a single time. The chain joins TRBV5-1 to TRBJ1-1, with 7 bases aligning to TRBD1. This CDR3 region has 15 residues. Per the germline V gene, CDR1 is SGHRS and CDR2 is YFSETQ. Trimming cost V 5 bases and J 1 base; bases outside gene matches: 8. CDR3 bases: TGCGCCAGCAGAAAAGCCGGGACAGAGAACACTGAAGCTTTCTTT. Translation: CASRKAGTENTEAFF. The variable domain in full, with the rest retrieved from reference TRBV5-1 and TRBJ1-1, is KAGVTQTPRYLIKTRGQQVTLSCSPISGHRSVSWYQQTPGQGLQFLFEYFSETQRNKGNFPGRFSGRQFSNSRSEMNVSTLELGDSALYLCASRKAGTENTEAFFGQGTRLTVV.

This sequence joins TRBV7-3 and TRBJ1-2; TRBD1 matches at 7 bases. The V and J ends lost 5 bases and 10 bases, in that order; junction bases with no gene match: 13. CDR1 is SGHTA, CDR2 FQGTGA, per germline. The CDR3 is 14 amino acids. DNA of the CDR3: TGTGCCAGCAGCCGAGACGGGACAGCGGGGGACTACACCTTC. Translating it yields CASSRDGTAGDYTF.

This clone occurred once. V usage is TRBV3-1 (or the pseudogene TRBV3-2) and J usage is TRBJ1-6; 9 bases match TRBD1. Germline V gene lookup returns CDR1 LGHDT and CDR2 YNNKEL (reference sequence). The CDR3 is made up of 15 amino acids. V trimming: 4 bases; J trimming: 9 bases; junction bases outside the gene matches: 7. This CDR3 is CASSLRQGEVSPLHF. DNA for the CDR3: TGTGCCAGCAGCCTGCGACAGGGGGAGGTTTCACCCCTCCACTTT.

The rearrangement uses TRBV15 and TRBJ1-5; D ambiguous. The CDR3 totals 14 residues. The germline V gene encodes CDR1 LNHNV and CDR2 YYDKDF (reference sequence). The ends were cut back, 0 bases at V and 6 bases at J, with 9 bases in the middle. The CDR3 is CATSRDVAVQPQHF. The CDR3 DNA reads TGTGCCACCAGCAGAGATGTCGCGGTTCAGCCCCAGCATTTT.

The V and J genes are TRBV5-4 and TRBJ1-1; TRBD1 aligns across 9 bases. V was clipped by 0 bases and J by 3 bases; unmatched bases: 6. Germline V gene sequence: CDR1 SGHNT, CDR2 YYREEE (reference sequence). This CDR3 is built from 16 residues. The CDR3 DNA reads TGTGCCAGCAGCTTGGCCCTACAGGGGGCTTACACTGAAGCTTTCTTT. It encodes CASSLALQGAYTEAFF.

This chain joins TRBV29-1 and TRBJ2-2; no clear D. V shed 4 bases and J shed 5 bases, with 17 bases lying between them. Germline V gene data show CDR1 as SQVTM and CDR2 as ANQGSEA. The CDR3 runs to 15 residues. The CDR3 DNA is TGCAGCGTTGGGATGAGTGCCCTGAGGACCGGGGAGCTGTTTTTT. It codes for CSVGMSALRTGELFF.

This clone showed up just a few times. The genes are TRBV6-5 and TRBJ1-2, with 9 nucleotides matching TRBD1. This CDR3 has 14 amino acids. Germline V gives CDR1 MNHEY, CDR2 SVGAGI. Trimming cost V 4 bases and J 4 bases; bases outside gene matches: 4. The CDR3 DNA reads TGTGCCAGCAGTTCGGGGGACAGGGCCTATGGCTACACCTTC. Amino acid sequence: CASSSGDRAYGYTF.

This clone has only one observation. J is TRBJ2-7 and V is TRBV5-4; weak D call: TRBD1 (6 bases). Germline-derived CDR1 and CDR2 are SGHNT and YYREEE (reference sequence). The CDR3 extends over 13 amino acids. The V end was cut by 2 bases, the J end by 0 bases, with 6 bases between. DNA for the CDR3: TGTGCCAGCAGCTTCAGGGGCTCCTACGAGCAGTACTTC. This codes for CASSFRGSYEQYF.

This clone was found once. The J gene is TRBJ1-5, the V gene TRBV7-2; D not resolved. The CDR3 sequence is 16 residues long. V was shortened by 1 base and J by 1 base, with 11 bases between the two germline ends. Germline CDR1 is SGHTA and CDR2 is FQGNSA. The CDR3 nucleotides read TGTGCCAGCAGCTTAGTTTCGGGAAGGAGCAATCAGCCCCAGCATTTT. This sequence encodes CASSLVSGRSNQPQHF.

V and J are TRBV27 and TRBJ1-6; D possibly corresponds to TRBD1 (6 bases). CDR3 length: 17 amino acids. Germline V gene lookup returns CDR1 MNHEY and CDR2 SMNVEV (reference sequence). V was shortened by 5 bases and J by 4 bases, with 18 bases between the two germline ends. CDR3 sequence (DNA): TGTGCCAGCAGTCAGCGGGGGCCAGCAACTTATAATTCACCCCTCCACTTT. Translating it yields CASSQRGPATYNSPLHF.

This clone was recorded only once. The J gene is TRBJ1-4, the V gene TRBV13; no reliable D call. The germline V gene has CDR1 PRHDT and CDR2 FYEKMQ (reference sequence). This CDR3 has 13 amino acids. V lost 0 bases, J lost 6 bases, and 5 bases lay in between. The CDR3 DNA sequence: TGTGCCAGCAGCTTAGGCCCTGATGAAAAACTGTTTTTT. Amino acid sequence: CASSLGPDEKLFF.

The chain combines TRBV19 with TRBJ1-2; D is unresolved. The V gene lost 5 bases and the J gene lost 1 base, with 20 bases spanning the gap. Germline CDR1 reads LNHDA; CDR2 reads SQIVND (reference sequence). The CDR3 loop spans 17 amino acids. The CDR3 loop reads CASSPKATDYYNYGYTF. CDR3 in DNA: TGTGCCAGTAGTCCCAAGGCGACGGACTACTATAACTATGGCTACACCTTC.

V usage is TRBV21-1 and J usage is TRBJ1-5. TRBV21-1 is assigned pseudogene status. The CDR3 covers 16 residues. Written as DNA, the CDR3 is TGTGCCAGCAGCAGATGCAGGGACTATAGCAATCAGCCCCAGCATTTT. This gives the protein CASSRCRDYSNQPQHF.